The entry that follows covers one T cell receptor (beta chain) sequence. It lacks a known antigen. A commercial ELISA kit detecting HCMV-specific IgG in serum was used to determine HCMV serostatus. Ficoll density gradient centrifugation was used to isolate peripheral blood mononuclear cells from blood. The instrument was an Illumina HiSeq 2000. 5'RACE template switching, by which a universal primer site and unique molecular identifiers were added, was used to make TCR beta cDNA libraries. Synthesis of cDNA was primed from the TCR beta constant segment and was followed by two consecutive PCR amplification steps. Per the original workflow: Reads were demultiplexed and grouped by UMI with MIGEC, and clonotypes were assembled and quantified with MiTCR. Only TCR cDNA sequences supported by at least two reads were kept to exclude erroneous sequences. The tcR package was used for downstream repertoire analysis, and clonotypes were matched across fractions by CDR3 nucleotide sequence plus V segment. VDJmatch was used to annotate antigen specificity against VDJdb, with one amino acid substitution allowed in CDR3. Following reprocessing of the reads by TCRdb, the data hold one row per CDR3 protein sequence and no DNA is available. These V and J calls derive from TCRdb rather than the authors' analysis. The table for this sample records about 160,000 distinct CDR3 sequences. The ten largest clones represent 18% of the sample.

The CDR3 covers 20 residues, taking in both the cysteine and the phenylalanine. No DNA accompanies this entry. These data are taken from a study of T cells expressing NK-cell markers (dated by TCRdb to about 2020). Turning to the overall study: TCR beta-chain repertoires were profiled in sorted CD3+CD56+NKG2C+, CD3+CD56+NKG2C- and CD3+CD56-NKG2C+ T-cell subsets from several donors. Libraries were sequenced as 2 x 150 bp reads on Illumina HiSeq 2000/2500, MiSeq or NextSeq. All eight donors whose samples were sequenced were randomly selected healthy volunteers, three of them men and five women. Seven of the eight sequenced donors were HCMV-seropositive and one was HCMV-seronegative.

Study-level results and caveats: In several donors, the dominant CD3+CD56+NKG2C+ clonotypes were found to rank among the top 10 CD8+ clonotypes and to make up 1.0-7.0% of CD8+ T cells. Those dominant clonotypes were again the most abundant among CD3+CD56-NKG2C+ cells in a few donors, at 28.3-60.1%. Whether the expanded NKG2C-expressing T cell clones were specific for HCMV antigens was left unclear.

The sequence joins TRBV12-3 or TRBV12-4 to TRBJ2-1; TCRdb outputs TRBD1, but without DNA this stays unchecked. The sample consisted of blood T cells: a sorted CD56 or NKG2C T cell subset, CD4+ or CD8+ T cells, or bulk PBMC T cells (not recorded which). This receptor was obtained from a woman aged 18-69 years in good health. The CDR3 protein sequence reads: CASSGRTGGMASSLYNEQFF.